The 10 T cell receptor beta chains in this list originate from one sample, sequenced in a study of T cell repertoires in aging, cancer and after chemotherapy. Peripheral blood genomic DNA, not sorted cells or RNA, was the template. Rearranged V-D-J TRB sequences were amplified with a mixed TRB-A/B primer pool. TCRdb re-called the multiplex PCR reads with MiXCR, one entry per CDR3 protein. The sample holds roughly 3,200 distinct CDR3 sequences, around 42% seen once. The sequenced sample was blood. The receptors shown here come from a human donor with a blood cancer.

The rearrangement joins TRBV19 to TRBJ1-1; D is uncertain. V gave up 1 base and J gave up 3 bases, with 6 bases separating them. CDR1 is LNHDA, CDR2 SQIVND, per germline (reference sequence). CDR3 length equals 13 residues. CDR3 sequence (DNA): TGTGCCAGTAGTATAGTCGGGGACACTGAAGCTTTCTTT. Translation: CASSIVGDTEAFF.

The CDR3 nucleotides read TGTGCCACCAGCGGGAGCACAGATACGCAGTATTTT. This codes for CATSGSTDTQYF. V is TRBV15 and J is TRBJ2-3, with D unclear. The CDR3 is 12 amino acids. CDR1 is LNHNV and CDR2 is YYDKDF in the germline V gene (reference sequence). The V end lost 5 bases, the J end lost 0 bases, and 3 bases lay between the germline ends.

The genes are TRBV19 and TRBJ1-5; the match to TRBD1 covers 7 bases. Germline-derived CDR1 and CDR2 are LNHDA and SQIVND (reference sequence). The V and J ends lost 6 bases and 1 base, in that order; junction bases with no gene match: 6. This CDR3 has 15 residues. The CDR3 nucleotides are TGTGCCAGTAGGTTGGACAGGACCAGCAATCAGCCCCAGCATTTT. Translating it yields CASRLDRTSNQPQHF.

V is TRBV19 and J is TRBJ2-4, with D possibly matching TRBD1 (5 bases). CDR3 length: 14 residues. In germline, CDR1 is LNHDA, CDR2 SQIVND (reference sequence). V dropped 6 bases and J dropped 11 bases, with 20 bases sitting between them. The DNA for the CDR3 is TGTGCCAGTAGAGCCGACAGATCTCTGGTTGTTCAGTACTTC. This encodes CASRADRSLVVQYF.

This clonotype is labeled medium-sized (0.01 to 0.1%). This rearrangement joins TRBV19 to TRBJ2-1; D might be TRBD2 (6 bases). Germline assignment: CDR1 LNHDA and CDR2 SQIVND (reference sequence). The CDR3 runs to 15 residues. V was pared by 6 bases and J by 1 base, with 13 bases between. The CDR3 region has the DNA TGTGCCAGTAGCCGACTAGGCGGGTCCTACAATGAGCAGTTCTTC. Amino acids: CASSRLGGSYNEQFF.

There are a few counts of this clonotype. The gene calls are TRBV6-5 and TRBJ2-1; possible D gene TRBD2, 6 bases. The V end lost 6 bases, the J end lost 7 bases, and 19 bases lay between the germline ends. The CDR3 consists of 15 residues. Germline V lookup: CDR1 MNHEY, CDR2 SVGAGI. CDR3: CASRPLPGLLNEQFF. CDR3 in DNA: TGTGCCAGCAGACCCCTCCCGGGACTTCTTAATGAGCAGTTCTTC.

The chain combines TRBV5-1 with TRBJ2-7; D may be TRBD2 (5 bases). Trimming removed 0 bases from V and 2 bases from J, with 15 bases in between. Germline V CDR1 and CDR2: SGHRS, YFSETQ. There are 16 residues in the CDR3. The CDR3 loop reads CASSLAPNPEAYEQYF. In DNA, the CDR3 is TGCGCCAGCAGCTTGGCCCCCAACCCGGAGGCCTACGAGCAGTACTTC.

This clonotype has only a few counts. The chain recombines TRBV6-5 with TRBJ1-2; D call uncertain. CDR1 and CDR2 (germline): MNHEY, SVGAGI. V was trimmed by 0 bases and J by 4 bases, leaving 9 bases between them. This CDR3 spans 14 amino acids. CDR3 in DNA: TGTGCCAGCAGTTACTCGAATCAAGGCTATGGCTACACCTTC. Its protein is CASSYSNQGYGYTF.

The J gene is TRBJ1-3, the V gene TRBV30, with D perhaps matching TRBD1 (5 bases). Germline V lookup: CDR1 GTSNPN, CDR2 SVGIG (reference sequence). The CDR3 covers 15 residues. Trimming cost V 1 base and J 1 base, with 11 bases left between them. The CDR3, as DNA: TGTGCCTGGAGTGAGGGGCAGGCTTCTGGAAACACCATATATTTT. This gives the protein CAWSEGQASGNTIYF.

J is TRBJ1-2 and V is TRBV30, with D possibly matching TRBD1 (5 bases). CDR1 is GTSNPN, CDR2 SVGIG, per germline (reference sequence). There are 13 residues in the CDR3. V lost 0 bases and J lost 6, with 11 bases in between. The CDR3 region is CAWSVKGWDGYTF. CDR3 DNA sequence: TGTGCCTGGAGTGTAAAGGGGTGGGATGGCTACACCTTC.